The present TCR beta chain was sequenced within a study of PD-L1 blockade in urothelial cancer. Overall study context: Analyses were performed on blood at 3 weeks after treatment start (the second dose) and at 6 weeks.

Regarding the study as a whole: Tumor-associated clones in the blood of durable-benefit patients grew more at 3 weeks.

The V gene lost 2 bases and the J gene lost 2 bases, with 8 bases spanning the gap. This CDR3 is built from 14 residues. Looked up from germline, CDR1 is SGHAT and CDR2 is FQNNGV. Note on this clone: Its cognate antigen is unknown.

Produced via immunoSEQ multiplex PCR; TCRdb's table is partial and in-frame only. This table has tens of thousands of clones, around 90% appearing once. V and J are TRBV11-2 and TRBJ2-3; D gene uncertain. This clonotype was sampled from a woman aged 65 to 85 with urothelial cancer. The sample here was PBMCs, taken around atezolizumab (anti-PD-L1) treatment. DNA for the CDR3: TGTGCCAGCAGCTTAACGCAGATCACAGATACGCAGTATTTT. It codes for CASSLTQITDTQYF. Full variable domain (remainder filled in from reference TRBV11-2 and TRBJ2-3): EAGVAQSPRYKIIEKRQSVAFWCNPISGHATLYWYQQILGQGPKLLIQFQNNGVVDDSQLPKDRFSAERLKGVDSTLKIQPAKLEDSAVYLCASSLTQITDTQYFGPGTRLTVL.